This is a list of T cell receptor beta chains from one sample in a study of shared clonotypes between healthy human individuals. Repertoires were generated with immunoSEQ multiplex PCR, while TCRdb's copy carries only in-frame clones and drops some. Of nearly 500,000 clones detected, around 80% appear once; the ten largest clones hold around 13%. Sequencing was carried out using PBMCs. These receptors all stem from a woman aged 40-49 years in good health. Some clones in this sample may be carry-over from other donors' samples. Each CDR3 is given with its conserved first and last residue. The order of the fields is V gene, CDR3 protein.

>TRBV29-1
CSVLRATNEKLFF
>TRBV6-6
CASSTAGEQYF
>TRBV2
CASSETGRSYNEQFF
>TRBV7-2
CASSLTSGSAGELFF
>TRBV6-4
CASSDSATSGSNEQFF
>TRBV7-2
CASSLGQSITGELFF
>TRBV28
CAHTGQNTGELFF
>TRBV9
CASSVASDTEAFF
>TRBV7-3
CASSSGTGLYNEQFF
>TRBV7-6
CASSPRTNREQFF
>TRBV5-1
CASSQGARGNTIYF
>TRBV15
CATSGDNGDWPQHF
>TRBV9
CASSPGTSGAGTDTQYF
>TRBV5-5
CASTKKGMGTGDYGYTF
>TRBV7-3
CASSLTSGSRGEQYF
>TRBV5-4
CASSLDLAGGSGEQYF
>TRBV18
CASSPRMDEQFF
>TRBV28
CASTLPPQNTEAFF
>TRBV6-1
CASRDQPSGEKLFF
>TRBV5-1
CASSLVYNEQFF
>TRBV19
CASSIYTGLGANVLTF
>TRBV5-1
CASSQAAVGGYEQYF
>TRBV5-1
CASSLEAGPHNEQFF
>TRBV28
CASSFSRLHNQPQHF
>TRBV5-1
CASSLGVDPKVNEQFF
>TRBV9
CASSVASSSYEQYF
>TRBV28
CASSPDNYGYTF
>TRBV10-3
CAISEGHMETQYF
>TRBV11-2
CASSPGDPTWGTEAFF
>TRBV10-2
CASRLNLGPYEQYF
>TRBV11-2
CASSQRDRGSYEQYF
>TRBV29-1
CSVEDTSQGPDTQYF
>TRBV6-1
CASIEGILGRYYEQYF
>TRBV5-8
CASSLGLDSGELFF
>TRBV28
CASSLQGPGYEQYF
>TRBV5-1
CASSSFAGSGNEQFF
>TRBV16
CASTSYYEQYF
>TRBV5-5
CASSFDGSNYGYTF
>TRBV27
CASSLNRVNTEAFF
>TRBV6-4
CASSAVLAGVDEQYF
>TRBV19
CASSIAALGLAGGNEQFF
>TRBV7-9
CASTPGLALDNEQFF
>TRBV28
CATNLAGGQGNEKLFF
>TRBV11-1
CASSSDGGQSTYEQYF
>TRBV7-8
CASTRQGYEQYF